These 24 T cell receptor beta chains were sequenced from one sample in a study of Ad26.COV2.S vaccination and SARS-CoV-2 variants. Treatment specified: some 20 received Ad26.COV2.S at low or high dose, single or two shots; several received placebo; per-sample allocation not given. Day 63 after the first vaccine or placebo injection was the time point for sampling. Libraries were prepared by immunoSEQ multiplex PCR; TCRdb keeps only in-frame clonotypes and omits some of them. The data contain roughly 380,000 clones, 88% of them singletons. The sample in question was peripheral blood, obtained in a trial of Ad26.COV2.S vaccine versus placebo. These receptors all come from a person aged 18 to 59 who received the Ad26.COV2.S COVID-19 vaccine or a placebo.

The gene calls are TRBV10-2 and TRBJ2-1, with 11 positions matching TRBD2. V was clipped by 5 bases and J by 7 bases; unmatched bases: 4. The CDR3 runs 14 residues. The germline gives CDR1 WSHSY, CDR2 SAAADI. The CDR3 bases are TGCGCCAGCAGTTGGCTAGCGGGGGGAAATGAGCAGTTCTTC. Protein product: CASSWLAGGNEQFF.

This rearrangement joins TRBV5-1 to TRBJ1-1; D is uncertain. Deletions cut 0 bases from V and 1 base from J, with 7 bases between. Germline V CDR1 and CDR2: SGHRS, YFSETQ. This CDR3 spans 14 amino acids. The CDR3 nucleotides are TGCGCCAGCAGCTTGGGTGCGACGAACACTGAAGCTTTCTTT. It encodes CASSLGATNTEAFF.

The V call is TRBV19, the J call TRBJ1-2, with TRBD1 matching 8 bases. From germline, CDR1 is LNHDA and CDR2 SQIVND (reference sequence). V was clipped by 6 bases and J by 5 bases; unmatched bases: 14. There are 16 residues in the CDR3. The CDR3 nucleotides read TGTGCCAGTAGAGTCCCTACCAGGGGGCGATCTTATGGCTACACCTTC. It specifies CASRVPTRGRSYGYTF.

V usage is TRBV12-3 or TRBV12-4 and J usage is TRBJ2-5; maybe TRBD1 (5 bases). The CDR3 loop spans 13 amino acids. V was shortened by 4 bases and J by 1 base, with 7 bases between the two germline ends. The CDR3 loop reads CASSWGSQETQYF. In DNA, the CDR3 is TGTGCCAGCAGTTGGGGCAGCCAAGAGACCCAGTACTTC.

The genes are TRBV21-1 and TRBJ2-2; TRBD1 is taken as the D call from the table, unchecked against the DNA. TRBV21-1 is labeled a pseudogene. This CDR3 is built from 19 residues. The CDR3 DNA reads TGTGCCAGCAGCAAAGCGCCCGGGGCGAGTAGGGGGAGCACCGGGGAGCTGTTTTTT. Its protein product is CASSKAPGASRGSTGELFF.

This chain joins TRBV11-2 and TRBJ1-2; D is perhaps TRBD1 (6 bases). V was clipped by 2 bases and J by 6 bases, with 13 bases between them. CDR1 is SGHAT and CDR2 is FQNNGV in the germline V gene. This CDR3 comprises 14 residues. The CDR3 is CASSLRAGVNGYTF. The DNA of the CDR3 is TGTGCCAGCAGCTTAAGGGCAGGGGTCAATGGCTACACCTTC.

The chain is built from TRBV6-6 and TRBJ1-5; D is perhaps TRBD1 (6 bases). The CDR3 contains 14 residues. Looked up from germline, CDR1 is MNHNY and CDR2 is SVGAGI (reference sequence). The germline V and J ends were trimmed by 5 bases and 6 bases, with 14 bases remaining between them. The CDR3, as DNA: TGTGCCAGCAGTCTGACAGGTCGGGGTCAGCCCCAGCATTTT. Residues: CASSLTGRGQPQHF.

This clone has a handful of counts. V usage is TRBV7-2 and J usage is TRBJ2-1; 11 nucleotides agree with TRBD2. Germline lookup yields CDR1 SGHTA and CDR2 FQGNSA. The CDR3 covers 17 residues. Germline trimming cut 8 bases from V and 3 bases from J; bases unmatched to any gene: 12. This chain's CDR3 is CASSLAPLAGGYNEQFF. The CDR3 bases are TGTGCCAGCTCCTTAGCCCCTCTAGCGGGGGGCTACAATGAGCAGTTCTTC.

CDR3: CASRGISTDTQYF. The CDR3 nucleotides read TGTGCCAGCAGGGGCATTAGCACAGATACGCAGTATTTT. The chain links TRBV3-1 (or the pseudogene TRBV3-2) to TRBJ2-3; D uncertain. In germline, CDR1 is LGHDT, CDR2 YNNKEL (reference sequence). V lost 6 bases and J lost 0, with 7 bases in between. CDR3 length equals 13 residues.

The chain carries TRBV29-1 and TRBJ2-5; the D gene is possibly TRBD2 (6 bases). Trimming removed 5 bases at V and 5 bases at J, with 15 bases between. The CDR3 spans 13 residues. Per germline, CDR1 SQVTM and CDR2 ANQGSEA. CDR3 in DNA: TGCAGCGTTTCCGGGTCCGCGGGGGAGACCCAGTACTTC. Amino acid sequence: CSVSGSAGETQYF.

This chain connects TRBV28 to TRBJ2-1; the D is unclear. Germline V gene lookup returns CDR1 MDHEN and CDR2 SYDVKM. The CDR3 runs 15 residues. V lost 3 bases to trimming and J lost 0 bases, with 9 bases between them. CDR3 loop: CASSLGTSSYNEQFF. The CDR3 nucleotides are TGTGCCAGCAGTTTGGGCACGAGCTCCTACAATGAGCAGTTCTTC.

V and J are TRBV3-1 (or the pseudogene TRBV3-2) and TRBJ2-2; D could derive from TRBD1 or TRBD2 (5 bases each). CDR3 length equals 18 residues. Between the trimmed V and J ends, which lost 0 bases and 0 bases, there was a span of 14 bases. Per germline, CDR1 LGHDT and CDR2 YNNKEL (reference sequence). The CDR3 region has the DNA TGTGCCAGCAGCCAAGAGGCATCAGAGGGGCCGAACACCGGGGAGCTGTTTTTT. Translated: CASSQEASEGPNTGELFF.

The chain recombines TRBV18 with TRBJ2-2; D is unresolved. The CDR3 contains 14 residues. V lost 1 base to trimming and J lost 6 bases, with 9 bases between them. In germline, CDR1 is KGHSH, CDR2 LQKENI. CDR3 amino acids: CASSPRGLAGELFF. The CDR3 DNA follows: TGTGCCAGCTCACCACGAGGTCTGGCCGGGGAGCTGTTTTTT.

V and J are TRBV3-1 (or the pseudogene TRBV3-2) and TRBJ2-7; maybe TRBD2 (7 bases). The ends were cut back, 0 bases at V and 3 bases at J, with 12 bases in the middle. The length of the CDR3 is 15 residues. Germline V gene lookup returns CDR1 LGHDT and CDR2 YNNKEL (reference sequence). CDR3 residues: CASSQEGGALYEQYF. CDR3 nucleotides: TGTGCCAGCAGCCAAGAAGGGGGGGCTCTCTACGAGCAGTACTTC.

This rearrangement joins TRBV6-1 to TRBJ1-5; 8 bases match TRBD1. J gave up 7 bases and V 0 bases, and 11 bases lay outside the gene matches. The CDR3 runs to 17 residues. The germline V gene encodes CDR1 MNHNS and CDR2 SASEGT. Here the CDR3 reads CASSEARVRGPGQPQHF. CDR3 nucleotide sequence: TGTGCCAGCAGTGAAGCGAGGGTCAGGGGGCCAGGGCAGCCCCAGCATTTT.

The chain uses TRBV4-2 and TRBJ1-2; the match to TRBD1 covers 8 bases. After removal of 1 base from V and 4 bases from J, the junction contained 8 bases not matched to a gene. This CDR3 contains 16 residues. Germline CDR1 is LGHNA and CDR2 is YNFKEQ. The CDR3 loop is CASSQGIGQGAYGYTF. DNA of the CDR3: TGTGCCAGCAGCCAAGGGATTGGACAGGGCGCCTATGGCTACACCTTC.

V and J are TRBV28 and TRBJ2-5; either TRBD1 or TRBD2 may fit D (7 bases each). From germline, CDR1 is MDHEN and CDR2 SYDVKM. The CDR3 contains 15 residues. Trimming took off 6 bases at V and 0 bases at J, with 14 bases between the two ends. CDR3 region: CASRSGGAYQETQYF. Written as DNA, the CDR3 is TGTGCCAGCAGGTCAGGGGGGGCGTACCAAGAGACCCAGTACTTC.

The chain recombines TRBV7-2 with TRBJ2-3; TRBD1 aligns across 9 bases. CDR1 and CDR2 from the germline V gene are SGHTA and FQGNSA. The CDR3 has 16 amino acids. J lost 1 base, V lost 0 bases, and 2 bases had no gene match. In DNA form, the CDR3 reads TGTGCCAGCAGCTTAGCGCGGACAGGGGGCACAGATACGCAGTATTTT. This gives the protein CASSLARTGGTDTQYF.

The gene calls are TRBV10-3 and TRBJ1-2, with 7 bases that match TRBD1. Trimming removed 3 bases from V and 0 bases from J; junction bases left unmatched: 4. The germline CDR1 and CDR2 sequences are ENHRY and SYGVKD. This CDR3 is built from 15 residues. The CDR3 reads CAISEDRAANYGYTF. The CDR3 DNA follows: TGTGCCATCAGTGAAGACAGGGCCGCTAACTATGGCTACACCTTC.

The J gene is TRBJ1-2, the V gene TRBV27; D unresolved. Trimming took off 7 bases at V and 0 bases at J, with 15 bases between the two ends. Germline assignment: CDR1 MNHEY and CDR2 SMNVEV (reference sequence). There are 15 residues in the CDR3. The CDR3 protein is CASTIYAGANYGYTF. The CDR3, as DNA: TGTGCCAGCACCATATACGCCGGGGCTAACTATGGCTACACCTTC.

The CDR3 here is CASSWSTRNYGYTF. CDR3 nucleotides: TGTGCCAGCAGTTGGTCGACCCGAAACTATGGCTACACCTTC. The chain has TRBV6-5 and TRBJ1-2, with no clear D. The CDR3 has 14 amino acids. The V gene lost 4 bases and the J gene lost 2 bases, with 11 bases spanning the gap. The germline gives CDR1 MNHEY, CDR2 SVGAGI.

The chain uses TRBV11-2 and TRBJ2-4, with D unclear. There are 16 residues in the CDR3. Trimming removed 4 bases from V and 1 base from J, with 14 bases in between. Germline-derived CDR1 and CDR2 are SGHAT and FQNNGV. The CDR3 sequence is CASSSHVDAAKNIQYF. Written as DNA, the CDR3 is TGTGCCAGCAGCTCTCACGTGGATGCTGCCAAAAACATTCAGTACTTC.

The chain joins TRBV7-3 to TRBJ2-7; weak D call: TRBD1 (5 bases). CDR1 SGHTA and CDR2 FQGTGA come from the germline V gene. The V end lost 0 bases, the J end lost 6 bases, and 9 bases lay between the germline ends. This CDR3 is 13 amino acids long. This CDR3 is CASSLTPGREQYF. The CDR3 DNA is TGTGCCAGCAGCTTAACTCCAGGGCGCGAGCAGTACTTC.

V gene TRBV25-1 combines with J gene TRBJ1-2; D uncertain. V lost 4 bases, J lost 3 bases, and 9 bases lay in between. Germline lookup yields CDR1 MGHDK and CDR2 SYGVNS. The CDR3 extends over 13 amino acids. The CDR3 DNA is TGTGCCAGCAGTGGGACTTTTGACTATGGCTACACCTTC. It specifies CASSGTFDYGYTF.